These T cell receptor beta chains were read from a single sample in a study of cytomegalovirus exposure and HLA in healthy donors. Sequencing was performed with immunoSEQ multiplex PCR; in TCRdb, only in-frame clones are kept and a portion is missing. The sample features 25,000 to 35,000 clones, with roughly 3.5% in its top ten. Source material: PBMCs. These receptors were obtained from a man aged 40-50 years in good health and CMV-seronegative. Both conserved end residues are part of each CDR3. The order of the fields is V gene, J gene, CDR3 protein.

TRBV5-1	TRBJ2-7	CASSSPGGYEQYF
TRBV29-1	TRBJ1-5	CSVMTGNQPQHF
TRBV5-1	TRBJ1-1	CASGLRGGGEAFF
TRBV18	TRBJ1-2	CASSPPGGKYGYTF
TRBV19	TRBJ1-1	CASSSPARGESPEAFF
TRBV5-1	TRBJ2-3	CASSLEGQGSDTQYF
TRBV13	TRBJ1-1	CASSFGQGNTEAFF
TRBV18	TRBJ1-5	CASSPGGQPQHF
TRBV6-1	TRBJ1-5	CASRIGTGRGQPQHF
TRBV5-1	TRBJ2-1	CASSQGLAGGHNEQFF
TRBV19	TRBJ2-2	CASSILTSGRPGELFF
TRBV19	TRBJ1-2	CASSRTGVGWLGYGYTF
TRBV7-9	TRBJ2-7	CASSQTGFYEQYF
TRBV7-2	TRBJ1-2	CASSSTGGGGYTF
TRBV4-2	TRBJ2-1	CASSLLAGGPNEQFF
TRBV19	TRBJ2-3	CASSIAAGVKYF
TRBV30	TRBJ1-1	CAWSVWPETEDFF
TRBV7-2	TRBJ2-7	CASSSPRGGRKYEQYF
TRBV6-5	TRBJ2-2	CASSYRERTGELFF
TRBV4-1	TRBJ2-1	CASSRGSPGLERYEQFF
TRBV6-1	TRBJ2-7	CASSEALGDEQYF
TRBV5-1	TRBJ2-7	CASSLAAGRNEQYF
TRBV9	TRBJ2-7	CASSVAGGGDEQYF
TRBV5-1	TRBJ2-7	CASSLIRTGAYEQYF
TRBV5-1	TRBJ2-5	CASSSGTADETQYF
TRBV2	TRBJ2-7	CATGLDYEQYF
TRBV19	TRBJ1-2	CASSVQGDYGYTF
TRBV7-6	TRBJ2-5	CASSPGTSYGTQYF
TRBV6-5	TRBJ1-2	CASSARQGAGGYTF
TRBV6-5	.	CASASGTLAYEQYF
TRBV11-3	TRBJ2-2	CASSVTGQGALGELFF
TRBV6-4	TRBJ2-3	CASSPGETDTQYF
TRBV18	TRBJ2-2	CASSRTSGNPGELFF
TRBV7-2	TRBJ2-7	CASSLGASGISYEQYF
TRBV20-1	TRBJ2-7	CSEQGPYEQYF
TRBV2	TRBJ1-4	CATSWDKNEKLFF
TRBV10-3	TRBJ1-2	CAISEMGGANYGYTF
TRBV5-1	TRBJ1-2	CASSFQGLGYGYTF
TRBV30	TRBJ1-1	CACLAGVAFF
TRBV9	TRBJ1-1	CASSTTGGDTEAFF
TRBV30	TRBJ2-5	CAWSQSEENQYF
TRBV7-2	TRBJ2-4	CASSPQGVQYF
TRBV5-4	TRBJ2-7	CASSPQGQGGSYEQYF
TRBV5-6	TRBJ2-5	CASSRLWQGETQYF
TRBV9	TRBJ1-4	CASSVDQGWGNEKLFF
TRBV18	TRBJ1-1	CASSPPLGIGQGNTEAFF